This T cell receptor (beta chain) comes out of a study of cytomegalovirus exposure and HLA in healthy donors. Study summary: In a later analysis, the roughly 130 validation repertoires were reported to have used the same platform as the roughly 610 first-cohort repertoires.

There are 14 residues in the CDR3. The method was immunoSEQ multiplex PCR; TCRdb's version includes in-frame clones alone and lacks a portion of them. Found here are roughly 76,000 clones, 94% of them singletons; the top ten hold roughly 1.6%. Overall study findings and caveats: Researchers counted roughly 150 TCR beta chains as cytomegalovirus-associated.

Concerning this clone: What it recognizes is unknown.

The V and J genes are TRBV21-1 and TRBJ1-1. TRBV21-1 is flagged as a pseudogene. This sequence originates from a young man in good health and CMV-seropositive. The sequencing input was PBMCs. The CDR3 DNA follows: TGTGCCAGCAGCAATCATGAGGAGAACACTGAAGCTTTCTTT. It translates to CASSNHEENTEAFF.